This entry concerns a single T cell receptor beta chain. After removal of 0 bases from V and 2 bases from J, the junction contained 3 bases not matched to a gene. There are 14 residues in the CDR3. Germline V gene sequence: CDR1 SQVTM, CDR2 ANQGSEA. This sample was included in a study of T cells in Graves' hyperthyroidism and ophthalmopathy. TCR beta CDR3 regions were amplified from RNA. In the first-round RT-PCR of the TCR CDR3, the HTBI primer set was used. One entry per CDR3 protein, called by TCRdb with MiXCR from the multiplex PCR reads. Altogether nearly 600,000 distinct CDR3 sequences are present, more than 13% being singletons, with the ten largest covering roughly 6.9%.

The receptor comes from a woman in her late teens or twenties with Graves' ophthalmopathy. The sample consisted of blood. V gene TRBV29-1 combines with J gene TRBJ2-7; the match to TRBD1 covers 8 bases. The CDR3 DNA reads TGCAGCGTTGAAGACGGGACAGGAGCCTACGAGCAGTACTTC. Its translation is CSVEDGTGAYEQYF.